Each of the 8 T cell receptor beta chains below was sequenced from the same sample in a study of CD8+ T cells in alopecia areata. TCR sequencing used cDNA made by reverse transcription of extracted RNA. Clones were sequenced by immunoSEQ multiplex PCR, and TCRdb holds only the in-frame ones, with some missing. The repertoire includes more than 95,000 clones, roughly two thirds of them detected once, and about 3% sits in the top ten. The sequenced sample consisted of CD4+ T cells sorted from blood. Every receptor here comes from a human donor in good health.

The table lists this clone with a few counts. The rearrangement links TRBV2 to TRBJ1-5, with D maybe TRBD1 (5 bases). Germline values: CDR1 SNHLY, CDR2 FYNNEI. V was cut by 3 bases and J by 5 bases, with 17 bases left in between. The CDR3 covers 16 residues. Here the CDR3 reads CASSEMAGIRDQPQHF. The CDR3 DNA reads TGTGCCAGCAGTGAGATGGCAGGGATAAGGGATCAGCCCCAGCATTTT. Complete variable domain (other parts from reference TRBV2 and TRBJ1-5): EPEVTQTPSHQVTQMGQEVILRCVPISNHLYFYWYRQILGQKVEFLVSFYNNEISEKSEIFDDQFSVERPDGSNFTLKIRSTKLEDSAMYFCASSEMAGIRDQPQHFGDGTRLSIL.

The rearrangement links TRBV2 to TRBJ2-2, with TRBD2 as a possible D gene (5 bases). This CDR3 has 13 residues. Trimming took 4 bases from V and 6 from J, leaving 9 bases between them. Germline CDR1 SNHLY, CDR2 FYNNEI. The CDR3 is CASSVDGAGELFF. CDR3 nucleotide sequence: TGTGCCAGCAGTGTGGACGGGGCCGGGGAGCTGTTTTTT.

The chain couples TRBV7-2 to TRBJ2-7; the D gene is possibly TRBD1 (5 bases). The CDR3 consists of 15 residues. V was shortened by 4 bases and J by 2 bases, with 15 bases between the two germline ends. Germline lookup yields CDR1 SGHTA and CDR2 FQGNSA. The CDR3 here is CASSSPQGSTYEQYF. The CDR3 region has the DNA TGTGCCAGCAGCTCACCCCAGGGATCGACCTACGAGCAGTACTTC.

This clone was counted a few times. The chain employs TRBV30 and TRBJ1-1, with D hard to call. The V end was cut by 4 bases, the J end by 2 bases, with 11 bases between. The CDR3 extends over 13 amino acids. Germline assignment: CDR1 GTSNPN and CDR2 SVGIG (reference sequence). CDR3 in amino acids: CAWIPSGNTEAFF. Here the CDR3 DNA reads TGTGCCTGGATACCCAGCGGAAACACTGAAGCTTTCTTT.

This chain joins TRBV29-1 and TRBJ2-5, with TRBD2 matching over 14 bases. The length of the CDR3 is 15 residues. V shed 6 bases and J 4 bases; nucleotides not matched to a gene: 7. Germline CDR1 and CDR2: SQVTM and ANQGSEA. CDR3 sequence: CSVDRLAGGRETQYF. The CDR3, as DNA: TGCAGCGTCGACCGACTAGCGGGGGGGCGAGAGACCCAGTACTTC.

The V gene is TRBV29-1, the J gene TRBJ2-5; D possibly matches TRBD1 or TRBD2 (5 bases each). V lost 5 bases and J lost 5, with 9 bases in between. The CDR3 has 11 amino acids. Looked up from germline, CDR1 is SQVTM and CDR2 is ANQGSEA. The CDR3 DNA is TGCAGCGTTCGGGGCGCGGAGACCCAGTACTTC. Encoded protein: CSVRGAETQYF.

This clone showed up just a few times. Other DNA sequences in the sample encode the same CDR3. In nucleotides, the CDR3 is TGTGCCAGCAGCCGAAATAGCAATCAGCCCCAGCATTTT. Residues: CASSRNSNQPQHF. The rearrangement uses TRBV7-9 and TRBJ1-5; unclear D gene. Germline values: CDR1 SEHNR, CDR2 FQNEAQ (reference sequence). The CDR3 is made up of 13 amino acids. The V gene lost 5 bases and the J gene lost 0 bases, with 5 bases spanning the gap.

J is TRBJ1-1 and V is TRBV29-1; 8 nucleotides agree with TRBD1. The V gene end was trimmed by 7 bases and the J gene end by 7 bases; junction bases not matched to a gene: 5. This CDR3 has 11 amino acids. In germline, CDR1 is SQVTM, CDR2 ANQGSEA. The CDR3 DNA reads as TGCAGCGGTGGACAGGGACATGAAGCTTTCTTT. This encodes CSGGQGHEAFF.